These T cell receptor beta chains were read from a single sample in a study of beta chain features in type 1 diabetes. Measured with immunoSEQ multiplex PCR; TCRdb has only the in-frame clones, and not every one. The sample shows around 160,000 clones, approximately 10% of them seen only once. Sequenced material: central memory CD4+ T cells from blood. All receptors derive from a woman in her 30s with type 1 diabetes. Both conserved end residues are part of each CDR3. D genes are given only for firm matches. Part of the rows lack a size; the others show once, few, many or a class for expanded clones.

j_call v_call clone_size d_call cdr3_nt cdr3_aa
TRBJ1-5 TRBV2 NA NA TGTGCCAGCAGTGAGGCCACTCAGGGGTTTCAGCCCCAGCATTTT CASSEATQGFQPQHF
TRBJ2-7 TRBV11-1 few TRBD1 TGTGCCAGCACTCCCACCGGGACAGAGCCTCACGAGCAGTACTTC CASTPTGTEPHEQYF
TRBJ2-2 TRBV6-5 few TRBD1 TGTGCCAGCAGAAAACAGGGGACCACCGGGGAGCTGTTTTTT CASRKQGTTGELFF
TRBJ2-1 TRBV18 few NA TGTGCCAGCTCACCGGGACTCTTAAATGAGCAGTTCTTC CASSPGLLNEQFF
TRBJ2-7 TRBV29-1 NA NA TGCAGCGTTGAAGGCGTGATAAACAGGAACACCTACGAGCAGTACTTC CSVEGVINRNTYEQYF
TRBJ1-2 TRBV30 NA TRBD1 TGTGCCTGGAGTGTAGGGGCAGGGGGTAACTATGGCTACACCTTC CAWSVGAGGNYGYTF
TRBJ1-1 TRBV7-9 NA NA TGTGCCAGCAGCTTAGAAGACAGCCAAGCTTTCTTT CASSLEDSQAFF
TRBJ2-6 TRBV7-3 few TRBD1 TGTGCCAGCAGCTTAAGAGGGGGCGCTGGGGCCAACGTCCTGACTTTC CASSLRGGAGANVLTF
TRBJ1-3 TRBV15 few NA TGTGCCACCAGCAGAGATAGCAATCCCGGAAACACCATATATTTT CATSRDSNPGNTIYF
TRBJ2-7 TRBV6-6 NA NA TGTGCCAGCTGGAGCAGTGGGGACACCTCCTACGAGCAGTACTTC CASWSSGDTSYEQYF
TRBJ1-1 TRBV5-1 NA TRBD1 TGCGCCAGCAGCTACAGGGGCCCTTACACTGAAGCTTTCTTT CASSYRGPYTEAFF
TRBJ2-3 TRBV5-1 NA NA TGCGCCAGCAGCCCGGGGGTCAGTAGCACAGATACGCAGTATTTT CASSPGVSSTDTQYF
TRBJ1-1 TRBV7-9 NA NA TGTGCCAGCAGCTTAGATTCGGGGTTTGAAGCTTTCTTT CASSLDSGFEAFF
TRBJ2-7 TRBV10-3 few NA TGTGCCACCCTATTCGACAGCTCCTACGAGCAGTACTTC CATLFDSSYEQYF
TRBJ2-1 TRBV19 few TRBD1 TGTGCCAGTAGTGGGGACAGGGGGTACAATGAGCAGTTCTTC CASSGDRGYNEQFF
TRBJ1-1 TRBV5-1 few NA TGCGCCAGCAGCTTGGAATCAGTCCGCAACACTGAAGCTTTCTTT CASSLESVRNTEAFF
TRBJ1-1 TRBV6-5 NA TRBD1 TGTGCCAGCAGACCGACAGGGTCCGCTTTGAAAGGAGCTTTCTTT CASRPTGSALKGAFF
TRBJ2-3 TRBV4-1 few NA TGCGCCAGCAGCCAATCGCCGACAGACACAGATACGCAGTATTTT CASSQSPTDTDTQYF
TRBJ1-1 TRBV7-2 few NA TGTGCCAGCAGCCCGCACGAGGCTTTCTTT CASSPHEAFF
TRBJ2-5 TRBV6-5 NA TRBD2 TGTGCCAGCACCCTAGCGGGAGGCATACAAGAGACCCAGTACTTC CASTLAGGIQETQYF
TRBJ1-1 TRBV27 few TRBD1 TGTGCCAGCAGTCACCACCGGGACAGGGCCTCTGAAGCTTTCTTT CASSHHRDRASEAFF
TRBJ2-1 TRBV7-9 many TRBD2 TGTGCCAGCAGCATCGGGACTAGCGGGACCAAGCAGTTCTTC CASSIGTSGTKQFF
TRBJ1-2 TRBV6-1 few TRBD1 TGTGCCAGCGGGGGACAGACCTATGGCTACACCTTC CASGGQTYGYTF
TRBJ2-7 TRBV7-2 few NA TGTGCCAGCAGCTCCCAACCGGGAGAGATCTACGAGCAGTACTTC CASSSQPGEIYEQYF
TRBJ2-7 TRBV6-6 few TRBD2 TGTGCCAGCAGAACGGGAGGGCACGAGCAGTACTTC CASRTGGHEQYF
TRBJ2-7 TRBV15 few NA TGTGCCACCAGCAGAAACACCGGGACAGAGCAGTACTTC CATSRNTGTEQYF
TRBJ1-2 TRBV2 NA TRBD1 TGTGCCAGCAGTGAACGGACAGGGTCTTCTGGCTACACCTTC CASSERTGSSGYTF
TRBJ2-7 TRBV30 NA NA TGTGCCTGGAGTGTAGGAAGCTCTAGCGAGCAGTACTTC CAWSVGSSSEQYF
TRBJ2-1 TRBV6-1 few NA TGTGCCAGCAGTGAATCCCCGGGATTGAACAATGAGCAGTTCTTC CASSESPGLNNEQFF
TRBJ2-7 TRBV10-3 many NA TGTGCCATCAGGGAGACGCAGGGCCACGAGCAGTACTTC CAIRETQGHEQYF
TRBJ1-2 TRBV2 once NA TGTGCCAGCAGTGAATCGGGCGGGTTCTATGGCTACACCTTC CASSESGGFYGYTF
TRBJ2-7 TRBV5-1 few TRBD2 TGCGCCAGCAGCTTGGCCGACACGGGAGGCTCCTACGAGCAGTACTTC CASSLADTGGSYEQYF
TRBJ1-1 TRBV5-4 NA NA TGTGCCAGCAGCCAAGATGGGGGAGGGGACACTGAAGCTTTCTTT CASSQDGGGDTEAFF
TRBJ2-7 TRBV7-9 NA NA TGTGCCAGCAGCTTAGCGTTCAGCTCCTACGAGCAGTACTTC CASSLAFSSYEQYF
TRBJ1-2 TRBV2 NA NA TGTGCCAGCAGTGAACGGGGGGCTGGCTACACCTTC CASSERGAGYTF
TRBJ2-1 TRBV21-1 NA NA TGTGCCAGCAGCAAAGCTTTAGGACTAGCGCGGAATGAGCAGTTCTTC CASSKALGLARNEQFF
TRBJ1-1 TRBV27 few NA TGTGCCAGCAGGACGACAGGGAACACTGAAGCTTTCTTT CASRTTGNTEAFF
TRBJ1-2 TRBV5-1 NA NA TGCGCCAGTTCGGGGTTCCAGAGAGATGGCTACACCTTC CASSGFQRDGYTF
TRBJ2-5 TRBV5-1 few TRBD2 TGCGCCAGCAGCTTGGGACTAGCGGGAGGAGACCAAGAGACCCAGTACTTC CASSLGLAGGDQETQYF
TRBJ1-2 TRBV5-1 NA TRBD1 TGCGCCAGCAGCATGGGACAGGGGGCCCCAGGCTATGGCTACACCTTC CASSMGQGAPGYGYTF
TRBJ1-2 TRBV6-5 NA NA TGTGCCAGCAGTTACGGTCAGGGTTACCATGGCTACACCTTC CASSYGQGYHGYTF
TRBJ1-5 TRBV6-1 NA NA TGTGCCAGCAGTGAAGCCCTGGGGGGGAGTCGCAATCAGCCCCAGCATTTT CASSEALGGSRNQPQHF
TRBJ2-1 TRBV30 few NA TGTGCCTGGAGTTGGAGGAATGAGCAGTTCTTC CAWSWRNEQFF
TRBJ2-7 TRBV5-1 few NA TGCGCCAGCAGCTTGGAGATGAGTACGTTGGAGCAGTACTTC CASSLEMSTLEQYF
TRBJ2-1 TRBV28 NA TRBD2 TGTGCCAGCAGGGGACTAGCGGGAAGGGTTCAGCAGTTCTTC CASRGLAGRVQQFF
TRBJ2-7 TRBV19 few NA TGTGCCACCCGGAAGGGTGAGGGTTACGAGCAGTACTTC CATRKGEGYEQYF
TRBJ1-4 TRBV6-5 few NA TGTGCCAGCAGTACAGAGGTTTCAGGGCGGGAAAAACTGTTTTTT CASSTEVSGREKLFF
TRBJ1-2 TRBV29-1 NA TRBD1 TGCAGCGTTGGGACAGGGGGCGCGGGCTATGGCTACACCTTC CSVGTGGAGYGYTF
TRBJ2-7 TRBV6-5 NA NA TGTGCCAGCAGGCACCGGAGGGGCGAGCAGTACTTC CASRHRRGEQYF
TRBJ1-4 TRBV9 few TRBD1 TGTGCCAGCAGCCCCCGACCGGGACAGCGGTGGACTAATGAAAAACTGTTTTTT CASSPRPGQRWTNEKLFF
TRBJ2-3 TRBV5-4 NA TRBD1 TGTGCCAGCAGCCCCCCTGCCAGGGGGCCTAGCACAGATACGCAGTATTTT CASSPPARGPSTDTQYF
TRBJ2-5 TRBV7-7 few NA TGTGCTAGCAGCCGGGACAACCAAGAGACCCAGTACTTC CASSRDNQETQYF
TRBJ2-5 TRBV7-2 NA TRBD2 TGTGCCAGCAGCCCCCAGCGGCGCGGGAGGGCGGAAGGAGAGACCCAGTACTTC CASSPQRRGRAEGETQYF
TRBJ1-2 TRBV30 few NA TGTGCCTGGAGTGAGCGCAACTATGGCTACACCTTC CAWSERNYGYTF
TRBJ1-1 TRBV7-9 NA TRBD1 TGTGCCAGCATCGGGACAGGGGACACTGAAGCTTTCTTT CASIGTGDTEAFF